The clone carrying this T cell receptor (beta chain) was seen many times. This record comes from a study of molecular identifiers for immune sequencing clone quantification. TCRdb itself ran the PCR reads through MiXCR, one entry per CDR3 protein. The sample consists of about 68,000 distinct CDR3 sequences, around 18% of them appearing once. V lost 2 bases, J lost 3 bases, and 6 bases lay in between. This CDR3 is 12 amino acids long. Germline V CDR1 and CDR2: GTSNPN, SVGIG (reference sequence). Sample: naive CD8+ T cells from blood, with Jurkat cell RNA spiked in. Subset meaning: FACS-sorted CD8+CD4-CCR7+CD45RA+ naive T cells. The source of this sequence is a human donor in good health. Some libraries in this study had Jurkat cell RNA spiked in. This chain uses TRBV30 with TRBJ2-3; D possibly corresponds to TRBD2 (6 bases). This CDR3 is CAWSRETDTQYF. CDR3 DNA sequence: TGTGCCTGGAGTCGGGAGACAGATACGCAGTATTTT.